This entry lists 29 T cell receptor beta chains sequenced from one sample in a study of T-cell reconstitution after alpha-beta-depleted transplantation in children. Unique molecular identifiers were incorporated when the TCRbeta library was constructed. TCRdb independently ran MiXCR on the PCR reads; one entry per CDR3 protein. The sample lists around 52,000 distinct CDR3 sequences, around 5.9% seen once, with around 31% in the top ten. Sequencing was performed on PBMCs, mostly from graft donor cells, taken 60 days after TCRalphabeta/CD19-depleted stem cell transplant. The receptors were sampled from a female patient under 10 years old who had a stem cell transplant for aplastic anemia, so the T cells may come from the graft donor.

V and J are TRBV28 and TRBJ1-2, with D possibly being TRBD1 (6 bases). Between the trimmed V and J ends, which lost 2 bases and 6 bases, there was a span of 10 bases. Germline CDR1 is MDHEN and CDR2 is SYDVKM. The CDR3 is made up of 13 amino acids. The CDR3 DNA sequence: TGTGCCAGCAGTTTAGGGACACTGAATGGCTACACCTTC. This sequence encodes CASSLGTLNGYTF.

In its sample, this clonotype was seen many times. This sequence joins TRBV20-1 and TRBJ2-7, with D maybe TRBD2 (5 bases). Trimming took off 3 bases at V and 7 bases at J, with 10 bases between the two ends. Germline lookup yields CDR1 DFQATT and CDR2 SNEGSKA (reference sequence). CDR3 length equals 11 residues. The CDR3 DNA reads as TGCAGTGCTAGCAACCCGGGGGAGCAGTACTTC. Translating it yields CSASNPGEQYF.

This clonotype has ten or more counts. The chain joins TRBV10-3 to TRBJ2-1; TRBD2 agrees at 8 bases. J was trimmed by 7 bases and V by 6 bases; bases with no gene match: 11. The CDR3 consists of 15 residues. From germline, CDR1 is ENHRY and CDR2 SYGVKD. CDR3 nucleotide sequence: TGTGCCATCAGGGCTAGCGGGCTCCAGGGGAATGAGCAGTTCTTC. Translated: CAIRASGLQGNEQFF.

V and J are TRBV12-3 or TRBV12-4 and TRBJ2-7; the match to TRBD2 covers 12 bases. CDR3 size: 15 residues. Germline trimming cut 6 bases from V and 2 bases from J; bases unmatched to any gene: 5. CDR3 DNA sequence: TGTGCCAGCAGACGACTAGCGGGAGAGACCTACGAGCAGTACGTC. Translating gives CASRRLAGETYEQYV.

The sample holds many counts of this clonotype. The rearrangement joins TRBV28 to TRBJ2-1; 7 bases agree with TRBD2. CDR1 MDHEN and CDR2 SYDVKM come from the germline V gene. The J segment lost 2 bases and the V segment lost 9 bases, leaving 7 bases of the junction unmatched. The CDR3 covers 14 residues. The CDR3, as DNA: TGTGCCAGTGCGAGCGGGACGACCTACAATGAGCAGTTCTTC. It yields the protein CASASGTTYNEQFF.

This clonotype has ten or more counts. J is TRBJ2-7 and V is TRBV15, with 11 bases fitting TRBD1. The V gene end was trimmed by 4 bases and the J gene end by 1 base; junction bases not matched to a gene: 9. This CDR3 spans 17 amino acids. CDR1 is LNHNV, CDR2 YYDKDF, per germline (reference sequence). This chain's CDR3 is CATSKWGQGVISYEQYF. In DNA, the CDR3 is TGTGCCACCAGCAAGTGGGGACAGGGGGTTATATCCTACGAGCAGTACTTC.

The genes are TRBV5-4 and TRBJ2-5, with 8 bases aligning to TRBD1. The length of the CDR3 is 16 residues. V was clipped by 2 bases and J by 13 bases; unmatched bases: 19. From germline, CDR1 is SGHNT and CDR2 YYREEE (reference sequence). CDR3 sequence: CASSFFPRQGQETLYF. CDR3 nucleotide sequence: TGTGCCAGCAGCTTTTTTCCCCGACAGGGGCAAGAGACTCTGTACTTC. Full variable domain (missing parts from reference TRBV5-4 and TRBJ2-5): ETGVTQSPTHLIKTRGQQVTLRCSSQSGHNTVSWYQQALGQGPQFIFQYYREEENGRGNFPPRFSGLQFPNYSSELNVNALELDDSALYLCASSFFPRQGQETLYFGPGTRLLVL.

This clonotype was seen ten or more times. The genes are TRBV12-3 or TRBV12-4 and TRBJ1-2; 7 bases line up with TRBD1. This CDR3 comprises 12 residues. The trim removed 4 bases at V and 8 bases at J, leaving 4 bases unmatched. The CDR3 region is CASSSQGWGYTF. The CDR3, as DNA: TGTGCCAGCAGTTCACAGGGGTGGGGCTACACCTTC.

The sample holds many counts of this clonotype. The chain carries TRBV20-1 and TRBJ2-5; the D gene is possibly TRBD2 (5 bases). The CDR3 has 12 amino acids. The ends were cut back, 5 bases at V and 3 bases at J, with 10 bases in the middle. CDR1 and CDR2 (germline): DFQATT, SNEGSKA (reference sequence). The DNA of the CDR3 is TGCAGTGCTGATCCGGGAAAAGAGACCCAGTACTTC. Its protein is CSADPGKETQYF.

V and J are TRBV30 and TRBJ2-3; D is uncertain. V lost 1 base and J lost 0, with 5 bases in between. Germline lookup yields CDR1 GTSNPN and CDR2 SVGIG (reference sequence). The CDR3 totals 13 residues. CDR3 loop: CAWSEASTDTQYF. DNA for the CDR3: TGTGCCTGGAGTGAAGCTAGCACAGATACGCAGTATTTT.

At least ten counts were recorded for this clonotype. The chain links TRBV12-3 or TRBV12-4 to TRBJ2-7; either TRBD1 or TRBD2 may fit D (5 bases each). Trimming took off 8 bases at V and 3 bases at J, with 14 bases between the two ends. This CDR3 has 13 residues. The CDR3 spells CASRGLAHYEQYF. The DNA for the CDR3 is TGTGCCAGCCGGGGCCTTGCCCACTACGAGCAGTACTTC.

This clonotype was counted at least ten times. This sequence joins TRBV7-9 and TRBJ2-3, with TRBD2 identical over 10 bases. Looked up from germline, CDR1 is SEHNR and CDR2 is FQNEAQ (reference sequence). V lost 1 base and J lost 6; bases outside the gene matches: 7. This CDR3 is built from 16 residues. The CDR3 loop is CASSLVAGGRGDTQYF. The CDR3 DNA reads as TGTGCCAGCAGCTTAGTAGCGGGGGGCCGCGGGGATACGCAGTATTTT.

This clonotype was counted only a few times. CDR3 loop: CASSRRTGELFF. Written as DNA, the CDR3 is TGTGCCAGCAGCAGGAGGACCGGGGAGCTGTTTTTT. The chain carries TRBV3-1 and TRBJ2-2; D is perhaps TRBD2 (5 bases). CDR3 length: 12 residues. Trimming pared 5 bases from V and 5 bases from J, leaving 6 bases between. From germline, CDR1 is LGHDT and CDR2 YNNKEL (reference sequence).

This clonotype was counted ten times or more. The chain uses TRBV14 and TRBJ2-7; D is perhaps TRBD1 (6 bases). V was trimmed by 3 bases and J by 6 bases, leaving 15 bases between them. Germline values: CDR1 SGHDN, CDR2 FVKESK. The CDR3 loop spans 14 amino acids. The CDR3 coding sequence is TGTGCCAGCAGCCATTACCGGGACAATGCCGAGCAGTACTTC. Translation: CASSHYRDNAEQYF.

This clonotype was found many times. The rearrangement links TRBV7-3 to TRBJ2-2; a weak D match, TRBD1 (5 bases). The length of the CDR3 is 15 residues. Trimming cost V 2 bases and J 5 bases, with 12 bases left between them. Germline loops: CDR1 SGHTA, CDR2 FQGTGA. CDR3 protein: CASSLSGSRTGELFF. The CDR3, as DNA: TGTGCCAGCAGCTTATCAGGGTCGAGAACCGGGGAGCTGTTTTTT.

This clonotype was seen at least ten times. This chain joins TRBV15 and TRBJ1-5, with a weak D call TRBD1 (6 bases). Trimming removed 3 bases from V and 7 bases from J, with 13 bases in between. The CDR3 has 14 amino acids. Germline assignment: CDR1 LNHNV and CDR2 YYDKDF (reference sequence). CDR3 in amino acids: CATSRGKQGQPQHF. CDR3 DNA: TGTGCCACCAGCAGGGGCAAACAGGGACAGCCCCAGCATTTT.

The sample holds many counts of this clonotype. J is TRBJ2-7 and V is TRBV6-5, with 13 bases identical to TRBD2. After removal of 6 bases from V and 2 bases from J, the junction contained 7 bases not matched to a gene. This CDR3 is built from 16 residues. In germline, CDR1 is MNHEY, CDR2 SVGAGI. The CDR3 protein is CASSRGLAGATYEQYF. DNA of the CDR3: TGTGCCAGCAGCCGCGGACTAGCGGGGGCCACCTACGAGCAGTACTTC.

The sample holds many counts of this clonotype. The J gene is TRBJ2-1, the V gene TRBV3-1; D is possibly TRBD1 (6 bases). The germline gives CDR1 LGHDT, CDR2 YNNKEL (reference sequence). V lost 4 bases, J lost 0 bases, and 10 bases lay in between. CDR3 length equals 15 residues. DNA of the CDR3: TGTGCCAGCAGCCGCAGGGGAAGCTCCTACAATGAGCAGTTCTTC. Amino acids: CASSRRGSSYNEQFF.

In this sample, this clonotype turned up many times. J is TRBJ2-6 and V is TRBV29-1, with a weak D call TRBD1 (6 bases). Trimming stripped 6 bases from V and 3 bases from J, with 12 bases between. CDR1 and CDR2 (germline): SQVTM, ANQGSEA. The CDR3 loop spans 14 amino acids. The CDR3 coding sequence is TGCAGCGTGATCAGGGGCGGTGGGGCCAACGTCCTGACTTTC. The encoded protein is CSVIRGGGANVLTF.

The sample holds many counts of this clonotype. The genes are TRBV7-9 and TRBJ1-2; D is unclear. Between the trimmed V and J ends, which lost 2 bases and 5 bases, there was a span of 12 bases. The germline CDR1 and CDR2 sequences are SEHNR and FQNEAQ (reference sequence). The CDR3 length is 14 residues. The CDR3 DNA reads TGTGCCAGCAGCTTATTCGGCAACTCATATGGCTACACCTTC. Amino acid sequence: CASSLFGNSYGYTF.

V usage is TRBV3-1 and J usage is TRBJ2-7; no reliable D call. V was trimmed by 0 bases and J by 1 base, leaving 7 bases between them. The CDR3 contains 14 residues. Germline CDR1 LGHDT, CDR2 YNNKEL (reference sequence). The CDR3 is CASSQDLPSYEQYF. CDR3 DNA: TGTGCCAGCAGCCAAGATCTCCCGTCCTACGAGCAGTACTTC.

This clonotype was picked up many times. The CDR3 nucleotides read TGCAGTGCTAGGAGTCTAGCGGGAGCCTACGAGCAGTACTTC. Translation: CSARSLAGAYEQYF. The chain combines TRBV20-1 with TRBJ2-7; 10 nucleotides line up with TRBD2. The CDR3 contains 14 residues. The germline V gene has CDR1 DFQATT and CDR2 SNEGSKA (reference sequence). Trimming cost V 3 bases and J 2 bases; bases outside gene matches: 4.

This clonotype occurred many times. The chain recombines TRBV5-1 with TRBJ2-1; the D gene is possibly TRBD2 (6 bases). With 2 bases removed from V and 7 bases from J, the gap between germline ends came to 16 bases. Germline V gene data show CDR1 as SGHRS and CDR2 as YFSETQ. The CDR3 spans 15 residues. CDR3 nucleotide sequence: TGCGCCAGCAGCTTCTTGACGGGAGTGGTAAATGAGCAGTTCTTC. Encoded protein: CASSFLTGVVNEQFF.

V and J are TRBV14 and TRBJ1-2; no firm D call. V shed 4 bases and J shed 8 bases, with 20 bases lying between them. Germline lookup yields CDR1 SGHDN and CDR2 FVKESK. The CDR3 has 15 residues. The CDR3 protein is CASSLHGGAAMGYTF. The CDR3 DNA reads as TGTGCCAGCAGCCTCCATGGAGGAGCGGCTATGGGCTACACCTTC.

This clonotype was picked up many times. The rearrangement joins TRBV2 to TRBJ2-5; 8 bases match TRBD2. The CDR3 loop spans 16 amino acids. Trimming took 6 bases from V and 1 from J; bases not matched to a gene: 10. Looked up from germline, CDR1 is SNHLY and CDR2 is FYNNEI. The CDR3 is CASSRGAGVGQETQYF. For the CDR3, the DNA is TGTGCCAGCAGCAGAGGAGCGGGAGTGGGCCAAGAGACCCAGTACTTC.

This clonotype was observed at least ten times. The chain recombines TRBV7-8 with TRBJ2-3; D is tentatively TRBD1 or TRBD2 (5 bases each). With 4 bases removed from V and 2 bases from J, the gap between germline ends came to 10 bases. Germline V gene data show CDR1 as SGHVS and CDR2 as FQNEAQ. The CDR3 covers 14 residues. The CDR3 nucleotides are TGTGCCAGCAGCTCCGACGGGGCCACAGATACGCAGTATTTT. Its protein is CASSSDGATDTQYF.

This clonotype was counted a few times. The DNA of the CDR3 is TGTGCCAGCAGCCAGACTAGCGCGGTAGGAGAGACCCAGTACTTC. Its translation: CASSQTSAVGETQYF. This rearrangement joins TRBV3-1 to TRBJ2-5; 8 bases are a match to TRBD2. The CDR3 totals 15 residues. The V and J ends lost 3 bases and 4 bases, in that order; junction bases with no gene match: 7. The germline CDR1 and CDR2 sequences are LGHDT and YNNKEL (reference sequence).

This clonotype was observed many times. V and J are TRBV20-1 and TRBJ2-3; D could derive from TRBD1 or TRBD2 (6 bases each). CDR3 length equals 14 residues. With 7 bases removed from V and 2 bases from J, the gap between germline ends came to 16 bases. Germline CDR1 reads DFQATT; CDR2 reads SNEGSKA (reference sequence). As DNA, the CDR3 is TGCAGTGTTCCCGGGGGCCTCGTCACAGATACGCAGTATTTT. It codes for CSVPGGLVTDTQYF.

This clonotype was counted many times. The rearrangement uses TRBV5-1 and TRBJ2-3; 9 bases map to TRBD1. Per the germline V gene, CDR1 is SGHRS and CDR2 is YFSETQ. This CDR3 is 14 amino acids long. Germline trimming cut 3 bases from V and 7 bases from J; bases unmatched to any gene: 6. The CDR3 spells CASSSAGQGNTQYF. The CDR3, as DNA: TGCGCCAGCAGCTCCGCGGGACAGGGCAATACGCAGTATTTT.